This T cell receptor beta chain was identified in a study of blood T cell repertoires in COVID-19. Measured with immunoSEQ multiplex PCR; TCRdb has only the in-frame clones, and not every one. The sample carries about 240,000 clones, approximately 90% recorded once. The CDR3 runs 15 residues. V was shortened by 3 bases and J by 6 bases, with 14 bases between the two germline ends. CDR1 is KGHSH and CDR2 is LQKENI in the germline V gene. This TCR was sampled from a woman in her thirties or forties who had recovered from COVID-19. The rearrangement joins TRBV18 to TRBJ2-2, with D tentatively TRBD2 (5 bases). The sequenced sample was peripheral blood. The DNA of the CDR3 is TGTGCCAGCTCACCCCTAGCCGGTGGGGCCGGGGAGCTGTTTTTT. Amino acids: CASSPLAGGAGELFF.